The present T cell receptor (beta chain) was sequenced within a study of blood T cell repertoires in COVID-19 (TCRdb year 2020). Regarding the research as a whole: The collaborator samples originated in the United States, Italy and Spain and spanned the acute and convalescent phases of COVID-19. The prospective study material was composed of cDNA or gDNA derived from T cells, B-cell-depleted T cells, or PBMCs. Deeply sampled blood TCRbeta repertoires from subjects exposed to, actively infected with, or recovered from COVID-19 were included in the dataset. The repertoires were made available in a free public database intended to serve as a resource for research on the immune response to SARS-CoV-2. The samples were drawn from two sources: the first 160 participants of the ongoing ImmuneRACE study, and 950 to 1,500 subjects contributed by 6 global collaborators. A de-identified subject ID, COVID-19 status, age in years and sex were almost always included in the sample metadata. Where available, HLA class I and class II types were obtained from metadata supplied by the sample provider rather than from assay-based typing. Study-wide conclusions, independent of this receptor: The quantity of clinical and demographic metadata differed by source and by participant and was supplied without curation.

The immunoSEQ Assay, a bias-controlled multiplex PCR, was used to amplify TCRbeta CDR3 regions from genomic DNA. The source study handled its data this way. Nucleated cell counts per sample were estimated from amplification of reference gene primers within the assay. Sequence reads were collapsed and filtered to measure the absolute abundance of every unique TCRbeta CDR3 rearrangement. For each sample, productive Simpson clonality was calculated by taking the square root of Simpson's diversity index across productive rearrangements. TCRdb's version of the immuneACCESS table is confined to in-frame rearrangements and falls short of the full clone set. An unresolved V gene accounts for under half of the shortfall where checked; the remainder is of unknown origin. V, J and clone size are taken as reported in that table, and D and trimming were inferred from the DNA itself. The sample includes about 130,000 clones, with about 92% observed a single time. The ten largest clones capture roughly 3.7% of the sample.

Whole blood was collected in K2EDTA tubes by collaborating institutions according to the institutions' own protocols. For TCRbeta analysis, collaborators shipped samples as frozen whole blood, isolated PBMCs, or DNA extracted from either of those sample types. Comments on this clone: Its binding antigen is unknown. No base-level quality is on record; no much larger clone is a single base apart.

The CDR3 has 14 amino acids, counting the end cysteine and phenylalanine. The retained sequence is limited to the CDR3, 42 bases, with the frame set at the first base. CDR1 SEHNR and CDR2 FQNEAQ are derived from the germline V gene (reference sequence). Trimming leaves V shorter by 5 bases and J shorter by 6 bases, with the junction holding 8 bases beyond the gene matches. This receptor was taken from a man in his forties or fifties with active COVID-19. The chain is assembled from TRBV7-9 and TRBJ2-7, with TRBD2 matching 9 junction bases. The sample consisted of peripheral blood. CDR3 sequence: CASSPAGGAVEQYF. The DNA sequence is TGTGCCAGCAGCCCCGCGGGGGGGGCCGTCGAGCAGTACTTC.